Shown below are 4 T cell receptor beta chains from a single sample sequenced in a study of lymphopenia after photon versus proton radiotherapy (dated by TCRdb to the late 2010s). The library was prepared using the immunoSEQ multiplex PCR assay. TCRdb holds this immuneACCESS table with in-frame rearrangements only. Some clones are missing; in checked studies, unresolved V genes explain under half, and the rest has no known cause. This sample is represented by around 20,000 clones; 80% to 90% of them were singletons. Of the sample, 10% falls within the top ten clones. The sample consisted of peripheral blood, taken from a patient treated with proton-based radiotherapy. Receptors were obtained from a man in his 70s with pancreatic cancer.

This clone was seen more than once but under ten times. The CDR3 coding sequence is TGTGCCAGCAGCGTACCCCCTCAGACTAGCGGGGGGACCGAGACTATTTCTAGCACAGATACGCAGTATTTT. Residues: CASSVPPQTSGGTETISSTDTQYF. V and J are TRBV9 and TRBJ2-3; TRBD2 aligns across 13 bases. CDR3 length: 24 residues. The V gene end was trimmed by 1 base and the J gene end by 0 bases; junction bases not matched to a gene: 23. CDR1 and CDR2 from the germline V gene are SGDLS and YYNGEE.

The CDR3 coding sequence is TGTGCCGGTACTCCAGGATCGTCAGGGGGCACAGATACGCAGTATTTT. It encodes CAGTPGSSGGTDTQYF. The chain joins TRBV30 to TRBJ2-3; possibly TRBD1 for D (6 bases). The CDR3 covers 16 residues. Trimming pared 8 bases from V and 1 base from J, leaving 22 bases between. CDR1 and CDR2 from the germline V gene are GTSNPN and SVGIG (reference sequence).

The J gene is TRBJ1-1, the V gene TRBV18; unclear D gene. V lost 1 base to trimming and J lost 2 bases, with 8 bases between them. The CDR3 is 14 residues long. The germline gives CDR1 KGHSH, CDR2 LQKENI. CDR3 DNA sequence: TGTGCCAGCTCACCACGGCAGGACAACACTGAAGCTTTCTTT. Its translation: CASSPRQDNTEAFF.

DNA for the CDR3: TGCGCCAGCAGTTCTACAGGGGTTGATGGCTACACCTTC. It yields the protein CASSSTGVDGYTF. The chain recombines TRBV5-1 with TRBJ1-2, with 7 nucleotides matching TRBD1. After removal of 5 bases from V and 6 bases from J, the junction contained 7 bases not matched to a gene. The V gene's germline CDR1 is SGHRS and CDR2 YFSETQ. The CDR3 runs 13 residues.